This T cell receptor (beta chain) emerged from a study of neurological immune-mediated disorders. Specified time point: longitudinal time-point 3. The CDR3 extends over 15 amino acids. Germline V gene data show CDR1 as SGHDT and CDR2 as YYEEEE. Trimming took 3 bases from V and 0 from J; bases not matched to a gene: 2. The cDNA was synthesized by means of template-switch 5'RACE, which was carried out with 10-nucleotide random UMIs. From 15-18 subjects, every sequencing run obtained over 160 million TCR-beta sequences. MiXCR was run by TCRdb on the 5' RACE reads, yielding one entry per CDR3 protein. The repertoire holds 85,000 to 110,000 distinct CDR3 sequences, with approximately 10% as singletons. This clonotype was detected ten times or more. What it binds is not known. Points from the study as a whole: HTLV-1-associated myelopathy displayed the greatest TCR clonal expansion, and multiple sclerosis exhibited the smallest, lower than that of healthy controls.

This sequence joins TRBV5-6 and TRBJ2-1, with 8 bases fitting TRBD2. The sample taken for sequencing was PBMCs. The clonotype comes from a female donor with HTLV-1-associated myelopathy (HAM/TSP). This CDR3 reads CASSSGTSSYNEQFF. The CDR3, as DNA: TGTGCCAGCAGCTCCGGGACTAGCTCCTACAATGAGCAGTTCTTC.